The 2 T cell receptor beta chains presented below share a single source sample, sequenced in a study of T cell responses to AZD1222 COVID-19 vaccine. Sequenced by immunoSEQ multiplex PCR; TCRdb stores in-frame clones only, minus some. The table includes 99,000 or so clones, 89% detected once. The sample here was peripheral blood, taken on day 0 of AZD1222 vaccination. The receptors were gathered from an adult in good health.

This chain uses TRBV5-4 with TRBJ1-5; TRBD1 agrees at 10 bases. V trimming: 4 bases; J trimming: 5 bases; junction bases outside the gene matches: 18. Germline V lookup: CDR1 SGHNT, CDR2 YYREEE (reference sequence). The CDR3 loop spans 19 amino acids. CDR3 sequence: CASSDGRAGQGYLDQPQHF. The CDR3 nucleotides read TGTGCCAGCAGCGATGGTAGAGCGGGACAGGGGTATTTGGATCAGCCCCAGCATTTT.

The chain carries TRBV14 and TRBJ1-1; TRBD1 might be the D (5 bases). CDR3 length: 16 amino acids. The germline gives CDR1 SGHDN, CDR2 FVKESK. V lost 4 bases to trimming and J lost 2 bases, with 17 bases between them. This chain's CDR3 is CASSPLTGVPNTEAFF. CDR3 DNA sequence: TGTGCCAGCAGCCCACTAACAGGAGTTCCTAACACTGAAGCTTTCTTT.